The 10 T cell receptor beta chains below all came from one sample that was sequenced in a study of immune heterogeneity within non-small cell lung tumors. Multiplex PCR with 32 V and 13 J primers amplified TCR beta CDR3. From the multiplex PCR reads, TCRdb called clonotypes with MiXCR, one entry per CDR3 protein. Of 21,000 or so distinct CDR3 sequences in the sample, roughly 30% were seen once. With approximately 600 ng used per sample, the template was genomic DNA from bulk tumor. Biopsies that were spaced far apart were taken, several per primary tumor, during surgery. Those enrolled were patients newly diagnosed with untreated non-small cell lung cancer and undergoing curative surgery. The material sequenced was lung tumor tissue. The receptors here all came from a man aged 35 to 55 with non-small cell lung cancer.

In this sample, this clonotype turned up many times. The chain employs TRBV19 and TRBJ1-5, with D tentatively TRBD1 (5 bases). CDR1 is LNHDA, CDR2 SQIVND, per germline (reference sequence). The CDR3 has 15 residues. Trimming pared 3 bases from V and 7 bases from J, leaving 16 bases between. The CDR3 spells CASSMVRASGQPQHF. As DNA, the CDR3 is TGTGCCAGTAGTATGGTCAGGGCGAGCGGGCAGCCCCAGCATTTT.

This clonotype has at least ten counts. CDR3 DNA: TGTGCCAGCAGTTACGTCGGGAATTCACCCCTCCACTTT. It yields the protein CASSYVGNSPLHF. The chain carries TRBV6-5 and TRBJ1-6; no definite D call. Trimming stripped 2 bases from V and 7 bases from J, with 6 bases between. The CDR3 extends over 13 amino acids. The germline V gene encodes CDR1 MNHEY and CDR2 SVGAGI.

On this clonotype itself: A single base separates this from a much larger clone, so it may be a read error. This chain links TRBV6-4 with TRBJ2-7; D gene unclear. V was shortened by 6 bases and J by 4 bases, with 22 bases between the two germline ends. This CDR3 region has 16 residues. Germline values: CDR1 MRHNA, CDR2 SNTAGT. The CDR3 loop is CASSSADPSLYYEQYF. The CDR3 DNA follows: TGTGCCAGCAGCTCAGCTGACCCTAGTCTATATTACGAGCAGTACTTC.

Many counts were recorded for this clonotype. This chain connects TRBV5-1 to TRBJ1-4; 8 nucleotides match TRBD1. CDR1 and CDR2 from the germline V gene are SGHRS and YFSETQ. The J segment lost 6 bases and the V segment lost 4 bases, leaving 5 bases of the junction unmatched. The CDR3 covers 14 residues. CDR3 bases: TGCGCCAGCAGCCTGAAGGGACAGGATGAAAAACTGTTTTTT. Its translation is CASSLKGQDEKLFF.

This clonotype was recorded a few times. This sequence joins TRBV20-1 and TRBJ2-6; 9 positions match TRBD1. CDR1 is DFQATT and CDR2 is SNEGSKA in the germline V gene (reference sequence). The CDR3 contains 13 residues. V lost 4 bases to trimming and J lost 10 bases; unmatched junction nucleotides: 5. The chain's CDR3 is CSATGTGTNVLTF. The CDR3 DNA sequence: TGCAGTGCTACAGGGACAGGGACTAACGTCCTGACTTTC.

The chain combines TRBV5-1 with TRBJ1-1, with TRBD1 identical over 7 bases. Germline assignment: CDR1 SGHRS and CDR2 YFSETQ. This CDR3 has 16 residues. V dropped 4 bases and J dropped 10; count of bases not matched to a gene: 19. The CDR3 DNA follows: TGCGCCAGCAGCGATACGCCGGGACAGTACTTTTTGGGAGCTTTCTTT. Its protein is CASSDTPGQYFLGAFF.

For this clonotype: This may come from a read error, since a much larger clone is one base off. The rearrangement uses TRBV6-5 and TRBJ1-3; no clear D. The germline V gene encodes CDR1 MNHEY and CDR2 SVGAGI. The CDR3 runs 14 residues. The CDR3 sequence: CGSSYSGDGNTIYF. The CDR3 DNA sequence: TGTGGCAGCAGTTACTCGGGCGACGGAAACACCATATATTTT.

There are many counts of this clonotype. The chain recombines TRBV2 with TRBJ2-1; D is undetermined. The germline V gene has CDR1 SNHLY and CDR2 FYNNEI. This CDR3 spans 15 amino acids. Trimming removed 3 bases from V and 3 bases from J, with 12 bases in between. DNA of the CDR3: TGTGCCAGCAGTGAGACCCAGCAGAGCTACAATGAGCAGTTCTTC. Its protein is CASSETQQSYNEQFF. Complete variable domain (other parts from reference TRBV2 and TRBJ2-1): EPEVTQTPSHQVTQMGQEVILRCVPISNHLYFYWYRQILGQKVEFLVSFYNNEISEKSEIFDDQFSVERPDGSNFTLKIRSTKLEDSAMYFCASSETQQSYNEQFFGPGTRLTVL.

By share, this clonotype ranks as medium-sized (0.01 to 0.1%). The chain is built from TRBV6-1 and TRBJ2-1; D is perhaps TRBD2 (6 bases). V lost 5 bases and J lost 0, with 20 bases in between. In germline, CDR1 is MNHNS, CDR2 SASEGT. CDR3 length: 18 amino acids. As DNA, the CDR3 is TGTGCCAGCAGTTCATCTCAAGGTAGCGGAGGCTCCTACAATGAGCAGTTCTTC. Residues: CASSSSQGSGGSYNEQFF.

By its share, this clonotype is medium-sized. The chain is built from TRBV6-4 and TRBJ2-3, with TRBD2 as a possible D gene (6 bases). The V gene lost 0 bases and the J gene lost 1 base, with 11 bases spanning the gap. CDR1 is MRHNA, CDR2 SNTAGT, per germline. CDR3 size: 16 residues. The CDR3 here is CASSDSGGSGTDTQYF. DNA of the CDR3: TGTGCCAGCAGTGACTCGGGGGGAAGTGGCACAGATACGCAGTATTTT.